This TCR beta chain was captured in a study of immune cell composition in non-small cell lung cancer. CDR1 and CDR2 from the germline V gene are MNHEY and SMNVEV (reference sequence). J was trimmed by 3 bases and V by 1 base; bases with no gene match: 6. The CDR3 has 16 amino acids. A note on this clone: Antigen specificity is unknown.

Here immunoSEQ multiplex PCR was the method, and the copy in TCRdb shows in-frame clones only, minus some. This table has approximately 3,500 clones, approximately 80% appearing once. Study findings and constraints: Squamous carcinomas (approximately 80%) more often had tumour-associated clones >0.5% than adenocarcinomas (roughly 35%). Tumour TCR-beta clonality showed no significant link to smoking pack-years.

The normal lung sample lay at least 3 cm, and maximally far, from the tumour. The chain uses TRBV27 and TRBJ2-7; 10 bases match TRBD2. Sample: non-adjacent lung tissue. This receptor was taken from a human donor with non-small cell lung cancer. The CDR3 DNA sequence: TGTGCCAGCAGTTTATACTCCGGACTAGCGGACTACGAGCAGTACTTC. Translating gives CASSLYSGLADYEQYF.